The rows below give T cell receptor beta chains drawn from one sample of a study of blood T cell repertoires in COVID-19. Sequenced by immunoSEQ multiplex PCR; TCRdb stores in-frame clones only, minus some. The sample lists 350,000 or so clones; more than 85% were seen once. The sequenced sample was PBMCs or T cells enriched from blood (not recorded which). Receptor source: a woman aged 25 to 39 who had recovered from COVID-19. CDR3s include the opening cysteine and the closing phenylalanine or tryptophan. The order of the fields is clone size, J gene, V gene, CDR3 protein. A clone size is listed for some rows: how often the clone was seen (once, few, many), or a class if it is expanded.

size: NA; J: TRBJ2-7; V: TRBV29-1; CDR3: CSVWEMGTGSREQYF
size: NA; J: TRBJ2-1; V: TRBV6-5; CDR3: CASSLNQGTYNEQFF
size: NA; J: TRBJ2-7; V: TRBV28; CDR3: CAAQGTTYEQYF
size: NA; J: TRBJ2-1; V: TRBV19; CDR3: CASSIGFGQFF
size: NA; J: TRBJ1-3; V: TRBV7-9; CDR3: CAIGVGSSGNTIYF
size: NA; J: TRBJ1-5; V: TRBV10-2; CDR3: CASSADGGRRQPQHF
size: NA; J: TRBJ1-1; V: TRBV7-8; CDR3: CASSITGVNPEAFF
size: NA; J: TRBJ2-5; V: TRBV9; CDR3: CASSVRKGQGRETQYF
size: NA; J: TRBJ2-7; V: TRBV18; CDR3: CASSPEGRGHEQYF
size: NA; J: TRBJ2-7; V: TRBV28; CDR3: CASTRGGSSYEQYF
size: once; J: TRBJ2-2; V: TRBV19; CDR3: CASSIIQGGGELFF
size: once; J: TRBJ1-2; V: TRBV19; CDR3: CASNQGKGGIDYGYTF
size: few; J: TRBJ2-1; V: TRBV11-3; CDR3: CASSAGVRGSYNEQFF
size: NA; J: TRBJ1-5; V: TRBV18; CDR3: CASSPGQTLNQPQHF
size: NA; J: TRBJ2-2; V: TRBV7-6; CDR3: CASSLAGGANTGELFF
size: NA; J: TRBJ1-5; V: TRBV18; CDR3: CASSHTSGQGGYSNQPQHF
size: NA; J: TRBJ2-6; V: TRBV6-5; CDR3: CASSPGLANVLTF
size: few; J: TRBJ2-5; V: TRBV18; CDR3: CASSPGGETQYF
size: NA; J: TRBJ2-2; V: TRBV5-1; CDR3: CASSPGGSNTGELFF
size: NA; J: TRBJ2-5; V: TRBV3-1/TRBV3-2; CDR3: CASSQQLQETQYF
size: NA; J: TRBJ2-7; V: TRBV11-2; CDR3: CASSQNDRGGDEQYF
size: NA; J: TRBJ1-5; V: TRBV30; CDR3: CAWSRTGGGQPQHF
size: NA; J: TRBJ2-2; V: TRBV24-1; CDR3: CATSDLGLAGYTGELFF
size: NA; J: TRBJ2-2; V: TRBV12-5; CDR3: CASGLARDRYTGELFF
size: few; J: TRBJ2-1; V: TRBV19; CDR3: CASSLQAGGLNEQFF
size: NA; J: TRBJ2-7; V: TRBV19; CDR3: CASSIHGSYEQYF
size: NA; J: TRBJ2-1; V: TRBV4-1; CDR3: CASSQAGGTYNEQFF
size: few; J: TRBJ1-2; V: TRBV7-2; CDR3: CASSPTGNDYGYTF
size: NA; J: TRBJ1-2; V: TRBV9; CDR3: CASSVDSRGYGYTF
size: NA; J: TRBJ2-1; V: TRBV7-9; CDR3: CASSRGTGGYNEQFF
size: NA; J: TRBJ1-5; V: TRBV5-3; CDR3: CARSPGTGNFSNQPQHF
size: NA; J: TRBJ2-1; V: TRBV12-3/TRBV12-4; CDR3: CASSDLGTSQQFF
size: NA; J: TRBJ2-3; V: TRBV4-1; CDR3: CASSQVGNTGVGDTQYF
size: once; J: TRBJ1-1; V: TRBV7-2; CDR3: CASSLLSSGLEAFF
size: NA; J: TRBJ1-2; V: TRBV7-2; CDR3: CASSSRSVPHGYTF
size: NA; J: TRBJ1-6; V: TRBV4-3; CDR3: CASSQAYYNSPLHF
size: NA; J: TRBJ1-1; V: TRBV18; CDR3: CASSVQGTNTEAFF
size: NA; J: TRBJ2-7; V: TRBV7-2; CDR3: CASSDGTGSSYEQYF
size: NA; J: TRBJ1-6; V: TRBV28; CDR3: CASSITGFGSPLHF
size: NA; J: TRBJ1-2; V: TRBV9; CDR3: CASSQTTLPQGAYGYTF
size: NA; J: TRBJ2-3; V: TRBV4-1; CDR3: CASSQIRQGVTDTQYF
size: NA; J: TRBJ2-5; V: TRBV18; CDR3: CASSDRRGQLAGTQYF